What follows describes a single T cell receptor beta chain. These data originate in a study of shared clonotypes between healthy human individuals. The CDR3 runs to 15 residues. Germline lookup yields CDR1 MDHEN and CDR2 SYDVKM. V was shortened by 6 bases and J by 0 bases, with 14 bases between the two germline ends. The protocol was immunoSEQ multiplex PCR, while the TCRdb copy is restricted to in-frame clones and leaves out a portion. The profile shows nearly 600,000 clones, just under 97% of them singletons. Only CD45RO-negative cells positively selected for CCR7 counted as naive CD8 cells, so terminally differentiated effector memory CD45RA+ cells were excluded.

Sequenced: naive CD8+ T cells sorted from blood. This sequence originates from a woman in her 30s in good health. This sequence joins TRBV28 and TRBJ1-2; D unclear. CDR3 amino acids: CASSFPGSSNYGYTF. CDR3 bases: TGTGCCAGCAGCTTCCCAGGCAGCTCTAACTATGGCTACACCTTC.